A selection of T cell receptor beta chains follows, all from one sample in a study of blood T cell repertoires in COVID-19. Clones were sequenced by immunoSEQ multiplex PCR, and TCRdb holds only the in-frame ones, with some missing. The sample comprises around 210,000 clones, roughly 90% of which are singletons, and 7.5% to 10% rests with the top ten. The sequencing sample was made of PBMCs or T cells enriched from blood (not recorded which). These receptors were obtained from a woman younger than 35 who had recovered from COVID-19. The CDR3 runs from the conserved cysteine through the conserved F or W. The D gene is left open where the match is weak. Part of the rows lack a size; the others show once, few, many or a class for expanded clones.

V: TRBV10-3; D: .; J: TRBJ1-3; length: 12; size: .; CDR3: CASFGVENTIYF; DNA: TGTGCCTCTTTCGGAGTGGAAAACACCATATATTTT
V: TRBV5-4; D: TRBD1; J: TRBJ1-1; length: 15; size: few; CDR3: CASSSMTGASTEAFF; DNA: TGTGCCAGCAGCTCAATGACAGGGGCCTCCACTGAAGCTTTCTTT
V: TRBV2; D: .; J: TRBJ2-7; length: 17; size: few; CDR3: CASSEAQGGQRFYEQYF; DNA: TGTGCCAGCAGTGAAGCGCAAGGCGGACAAAGGTTCTACGAGCAGTACTTC
V: TRBV10-3; D: .; J: TRBJ1-1; length: 13; size: .; CDR3: CAIRDSENTEAFF; DNA: TGTGCCATCAGGGACAGCGAGAACACTGAAGCTTTCTTT
V: TRBV29-1; D: TRBD1; J: TRBJ2-1; length: 16; size: once; CDR3: CSVEEGGTGGDNEQFF; DNA: TGCAGCGTTGAAGAGGGAGGGACAGGGGGGGACAATGAGCAGTTCTTC
V: TRBV6-1; D: .; J: TRBJ2-5; length: 12; size: .; CDR3: CASSELLETQYF; DNA: TGTGCCAGCAGTGAACTTTTAGAGACCCAGTACTTC
V: TRBV6-5; D: TRBD1; J: TRBJ2-5; length: 15; size: once; CDR3: CASSSLQGAWETQYF; DNA: TGTGCCAGCAGTTCTCTACAGGGGGCGTGGGAGACCCAGTACTTC
V: TRBV6-5; D: .; J: TRBJ1-6; length: 15; size: .; CDR3: CASSYAQAYNSPLHF; DNA: TGTGCCAGCAGTTACGCCCAGGCCTATAATTCACCCCTCCACTTT
V: TRBV6-5; D: .; J: TRBJ1-2; length: 15; size: .; CDR3: CASSYSFKTNYGYTF; DNA: TGTGCCAGCAGTTACTCCTTTAAAACTAACTATGGCTACACCTTC
V: TRBV19; D: TRBD1; J: TRBJ2-4; length: 16; size: .; CDR3: CASSRDSELAKNIQYF; DNA: TGTGCCAGTAGTAGGGACAGCGAGCTAGCCAAAAACATTCAGTACTTC
V: TRBV4-2; D: .; J: TRBJ2-2; length: 17; size: .; CDR3: CASSLAGLKANTGELFF; DNA: TGTGCCAGCAGCCTAGCAGGACTGAAAGCGAACACCGGGGAGCTGTTTTTT
V: TRBV28; D: .; J: TRBJ1-1; length: 14; size: .; CDR3: CASSLSGENTEAFF; DNA: TGTGCCAGCAGTTTATCAGGCGAGAACACTGAAGCTTTCTTT
V: TRBV15; D: .; J: TRBJ1-2; length: 16; size: .; CDR3: CATSRDLAGDVYGYTF; DNA: TGTGCCACCAGCAGAGATCTGGCAGGGGACGTCTATGGCTACACCTTC
V: TRBV24-1; D: TRBD2; J: TRBJ2-3; length: 16; size: .; CDR3: CATSDTSGGAPDTQYF; DNA: TGTGCCACCAGTGATACAAGCGGGGGGGCCCCAGATACGCAGTATTTT
V: TRBV7-9; D: .; J: TRBJ1-6; length: 15; size: few; CDR3: CASSTPGLSGTPLHF; DNA: TGTGCCAGCAGCACCCCGGGACTAAGTGGGACACCCCTCCACTTT
V: TRBV27; D: .; J: TRBJ1-2; length: 13; size: once; CDR3: CASSSGRVGGYTF; DNA: TGTGCCAGCAGTTCGGGCAGGGTTGGCGGCTACACCTTC
V: TRBV7-9; D: TRBD1; J: TRBJ1-2; length: 15; size: .; CDR3: CASSFGTGRLYGYTF; DNA: TGTGCCAGCAGCTTCGGGACAGGACGGCTCTATGGCTACACCTTC
V: TRBV28; D: TRBD1; J: TRBJ2-6; length: 14; size: .; CDR3: CASVQGFGANVLTF; DNA: TGTGCCAGCGTACAGGGGTTTGGGGCCAACGTCCTGACTTTC
V: TRBV4-2; D: TRBD1; J: TRBJ1-6; length: 17; size: .; CDR3: CASSQDLRTGGVKALHF; DNA: TGTGCCAGCAGCCAAGATCTCCGGACAGGGGGGGTTAAGGCCCTCCACTTT
V: TRBV6-4; D: TRBD2; J: TRBJ2-3; length: 18; size: .; CDR3: CASNPLAGGRNSTDTQYF; DNA: TGTGCCAGCAACCCACTAGCGGGGGGACGGAATAGCACAGATACGCAGTATTTT
V: TRBV18; D: TRBD1; J: TRBJ1-4; length: 17; size: .; CDR3: CASSPEQGARTNEKLFF; DNA: TGTGCCAGCTCACCAGAGCAGGGGGCTCGCACTAATGAAAAACTGTTTTTT
V: TRBV6-1; D: TRBD1; J: TRBJ2-5; length: 16; size: .; CDR3: CASSVGDRGYQETQYF; DNA: TGTGCCAGCAGTGTAGGGGACAGGGGGTACCAAGAGACCCAGTACTTC
V: TRBV6-5; D: .; J: TRBJ2-7; length: 16; size: .; CDR3: CASSYSLRNSSYEQYF; DNA: TGTGCCAGCAGTTACTCGCTTCGGAACAGCTCCTACGAGCAGTACTTC
V: TRBV19; D: TRBD1; J: TRBJ1-5; length: 18; size: .; CDR3: CASSNREQGSSSNQPQHF; DNA: TGTGCCAGTAGTAACCGAGAACAGGGGTCATCTAGCAATCAGCCCCAGCATTTT
V: TRBV19; D: TRBD1; J: TRBJ1-5; length: 17; size: .; CDR3: CASSAPGQGTVNQPQHF; DNA: TGTGCCAGTAGTGCTCCGGGACAGGGGACTGTAAATCAGCCCCAGCATTTT
V: TRBV12-3/TRBV12-4; D: .; J: TRBJ1-2; length: 13; size: once; CDR3: CASSLRRPYGYTF; DNA: TGTGCCAGCAGTTTAAGGAGACCCTATGGCTACACCTTC
V: TRBV28; D: .; J: TRBJ2-7; length: 13; size: .; CDR3: CASSPDRMNEQYF; DNA: TGTGCCAGCAGTCCCGACAGGATGAACGAGCAGTACTTC
V: TRBV6-5; D: TRBD1; J: TRBJ1-1; length: 14; size: few; CDR3: CASDRAWVGTEAFF; DNA: TGTGCCAGTGACAGGGCCTGGGTGGGCACTGAAGCTTTCTTT
V: TRBV10-3; D: TRBD1; J: TRBJ1-1; length: 13; size: .; CDR3: CAIRGTVNTEAFF; DNA: TGTGCCATCAGAGGGACAGTGAACACTGAAGCTTTCTTT
V: TRBV30; D: .; J: TRBJ2-7; length: 9; size: .; CDR3: CAWIFEQYF; DNA: TGTGCCTGGATCTTCGAGCAGTACTTC
V: TRBV27; D: TRBD1; J: TRBJ1-2; length: 16; size: .; CDR3: CASSLSGRGPLGGYTF; DNA: TGTGCCAGCAGTTTATCTGGTAGGGGGCCCCTCGGGGGCTACACCTTC
V: TRBV5-4; D: TRBD1; J: TRBJ2-5; length: 16; size: .; CDR3: CASSSATGAPRETQYF; DNA: TGTGCCAGCAGCTCGGCGACAGGGGCCCCGAGAGAGACCCAGTACTTC
V: TRBV5-6; D: .; J: TRBJ1-1; length: 13; size: .; CDR3: CASSLGQYTEAFF; DNA: TGTGCCAGCAGCTTGGGACAGTACACTGAAGCTTTCTTT
V: TRBV5-4; D: .; J: TRBJ2-7; length: 15; size: .; CDR3: CASSLSAGRKEEQYF; DNA: TGTGCCAGCAGCTTGTCTGCGGGGCGAAAAGAAGAGCAGTACTTC
V: TRBV24-1; D: .; J: TRBJ2-2; length: 13; size: once; CDR3: CATASPSLGELFF; DNA: TGTGCCACCGCGTCCCCGTCTCTGGGGGAGCTGTTTTTT
V: TRBV27; D: TRBD2; J: TRBJ2-3; length: 15; size: once; CDR3: CASSSPGGAASTQYF; DNA: TGTGCCAGCAGTTCGCCGGGGGGGGCCGCCTCTACGCAGTATTTT
V: TRBV3-1/TRBV3-2; D: TRBD1; J: TRBJ1-1; length: 16; size: .; CDR3: CASSQVAGQGRTEAFF; DNA: TGTGCCAGCAGCCAAGTTGCGGGACAGGGGAGAACTGAAGCTTTCTTT